A selection of T cell receptor beta chains follows, all from one sample in a study of OX40 agonist ivuxolimab in advanced cancers. The protocol was immunoSEQ multiplex PCR, while the TCRdb copy is restricted to in-frame clones and leaves out a portion. The data contain about 58,000 clones, approximately 87% of them singletons. The sequences come from CD4+ or CD8+ T cells sorted from blood, collected in a trial of the OX40 agonist ivuxolimab. Every receptor here comes from an adult with an advanced solid tumor such as melanoma, head and neck, liver or kidney cancer. The CDR3 runs from the conserved cysteine through the conserved F or W.

len | v_gene | CDR3aa
15 | TRBV6-1 | CASSSTGPPDYGYTF
14 | TRBV28 | CASSPQGRNEKLFF
14 | TRBV4-2 | CASSLWTGEYEQYF
17 | TRBV5-1 | CASRGLGTLKNTDTQYF
16 | TRBV7-2 | CASKTDSRGGPETQYF
14 | TRBV5-1 | CASSYRDGAYEQYF
15 | TRBV9 | CASSATSGVYNEQFF
14 | TRBV18 | CASSPFDKDYGYTF
13 | TRBV18 | CASSPGRNTEAFF
16 | TRBV18 | CASSLVREPASEKLFF
15 | TRBV5-1 | CASSWTSGGFNEQFF
15 | TRBV6-5 | CASSATGTGVYEQYF
15 | TRBV6-5 | CASKNPEGTHNEQFF
14 | TRBV28 | CASSVGQRPNVLTF
15 | TRBV7-2 | CASSRGVANTGELFF
15 | TRBV7-2 | CASSLGGTGPLTIYF
17 | TRBV10-3 | CAISESSGGGIKETQYF
15 | TRBV21-1 | CASSKALWVLEGLFF
12 | TRBV15 | CATSRDLGGPHF
16 | TRBV11-3 | CASSSWGSPSTDTQYF
17 | TRBV7-9 | CASSFLGQGPRGDTQYF
14 | TRBV15 | CATSHVGGDYGYTF
13 | TRBV4-2 | CASSQGASYGYTF
14 | TRBV18 | CASSPRTENTEAFF
14 | TRBV7-3 | CASSSGGTKETQYF
16 | TRBV5-6 | CASSLGAGANTGELFF
13 | TRBV19 | CASSIGRNTEAFF
15 | TRBV25-1 | CASSLAGLISDEQFF
15 | TRBV18 | CASSPLESSGNTIYF
14 | TRBV27 | CASSLRTGTGELFF
11 | TRBV28 | CASSRDGEQYF
14 | TRBV9 | CASRRQTGNYGYTF
15 | TRBV7-3 | CASSVTGDSNYGYTF
13 | TRBV7-3 | CASSLVGDRGYTF
13 | TRBV7-8 | CASSQPPGLGYTF
16 | TRBV28 | CASSTTRQGTNEKLFF
15 | TRBV18 | CASSQSGGIYNEQFF
11 | TRBV7-6 | CASSAKETQYF
14 | TRBV2 | CASRGTVSGNTIYF
16 | TRBV4-2 | CASSQGMGPGANVLTF
15 | TRBV18 | CASSPGDPYNSPLHF
14 | TRBV7-2 | CASSLSSSFYEQYF
13 | TRBV11-2 | CASSLIPESPLHF
15 | TRBV5-1 | CASSSAGTLSYEQYF
16 | TRBV11-3 | CASSARATLSTDTQYF
13 | TRBV7-3 | CASSSTPGNTQYF
15 | TRBV28 | CASIQQAPANYGYTF
16 | TRBV9 | CASSVGQSSYNSPLHF
16 | TRBV11-1 | CASSLGFLAEFDEQFF
17 | TRBV11-1 | CASSLGLSGGDSYEQYF
15 | TRBV12-5 | CASGLDLGQGGTQYF
14 | TRBV11-2 | CASSPDLHTGELFF
12 | TRBV11-1 | CATGERADTQYF
14 | TRBV7-8 | CASRQTGGEYGYTF
11 | TRBV5-6 | CASSRIYEQYF
13 | TRBV7-6 | CASSFQGHNEQFF
14 | TRBV6-6 | CASYIAGGRGELFF
14 | TRBV7-3 | CASSSTRDTDTQYF
17 | TRBV7-2 | CASSLIGLAGYTDTQYF
15 | TRBV19 | CASSEQDRMGNEQFF